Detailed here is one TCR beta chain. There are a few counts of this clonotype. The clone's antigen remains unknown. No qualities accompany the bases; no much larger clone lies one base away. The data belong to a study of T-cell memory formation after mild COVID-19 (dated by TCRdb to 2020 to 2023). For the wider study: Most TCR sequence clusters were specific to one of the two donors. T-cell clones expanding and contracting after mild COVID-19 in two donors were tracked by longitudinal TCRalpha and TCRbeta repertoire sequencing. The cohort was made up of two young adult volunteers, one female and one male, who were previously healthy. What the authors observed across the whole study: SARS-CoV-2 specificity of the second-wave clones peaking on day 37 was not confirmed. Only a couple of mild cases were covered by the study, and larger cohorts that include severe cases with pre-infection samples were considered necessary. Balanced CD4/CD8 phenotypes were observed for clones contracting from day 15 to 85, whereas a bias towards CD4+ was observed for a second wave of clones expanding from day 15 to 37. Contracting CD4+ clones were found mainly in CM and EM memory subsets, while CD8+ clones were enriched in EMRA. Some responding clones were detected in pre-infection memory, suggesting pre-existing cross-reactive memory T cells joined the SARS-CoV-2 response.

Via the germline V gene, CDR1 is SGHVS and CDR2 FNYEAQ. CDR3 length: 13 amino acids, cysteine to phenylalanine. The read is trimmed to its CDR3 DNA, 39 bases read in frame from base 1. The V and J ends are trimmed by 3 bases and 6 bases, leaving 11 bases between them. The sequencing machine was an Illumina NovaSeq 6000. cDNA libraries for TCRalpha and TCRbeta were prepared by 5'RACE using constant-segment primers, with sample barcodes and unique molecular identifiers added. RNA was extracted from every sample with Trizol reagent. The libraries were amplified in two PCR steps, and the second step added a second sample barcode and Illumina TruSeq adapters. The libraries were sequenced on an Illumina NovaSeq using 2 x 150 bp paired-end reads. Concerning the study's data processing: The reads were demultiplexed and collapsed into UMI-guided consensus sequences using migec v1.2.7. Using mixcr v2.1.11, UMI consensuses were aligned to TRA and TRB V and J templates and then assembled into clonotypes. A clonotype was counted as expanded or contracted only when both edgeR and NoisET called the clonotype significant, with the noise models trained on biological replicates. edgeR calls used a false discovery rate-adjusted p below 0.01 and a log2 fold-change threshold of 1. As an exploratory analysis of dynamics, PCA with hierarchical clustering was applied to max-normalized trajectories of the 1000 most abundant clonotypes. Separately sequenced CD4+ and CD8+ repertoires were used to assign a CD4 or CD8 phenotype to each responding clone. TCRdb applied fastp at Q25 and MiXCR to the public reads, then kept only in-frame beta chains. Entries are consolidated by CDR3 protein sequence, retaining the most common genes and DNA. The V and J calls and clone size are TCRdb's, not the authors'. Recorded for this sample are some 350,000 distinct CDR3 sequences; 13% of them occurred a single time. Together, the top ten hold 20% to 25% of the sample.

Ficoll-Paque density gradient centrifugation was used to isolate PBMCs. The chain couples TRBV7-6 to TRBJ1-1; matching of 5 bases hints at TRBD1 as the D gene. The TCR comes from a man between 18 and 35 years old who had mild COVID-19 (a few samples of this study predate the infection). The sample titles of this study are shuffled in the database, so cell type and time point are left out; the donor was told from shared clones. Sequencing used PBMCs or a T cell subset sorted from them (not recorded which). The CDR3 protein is CASSFPGKAEAFF. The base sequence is TGTGCCAGCAGCTTTCCAGGGAAGGCTGAAGCTTTCTTT.